This TCR beta chain was recorded in a study of neurological immune-mediated disorders. The authors produced cDNA by 5'RACE using 10-nucleotide random UMIs. Every sequencing run produced over 170 million TCR-beta sequences, and the sequences from any one run covered 15-18 subjects. TCRdb re-analysed the 5' RACE reads in MiXCR, keeping a single row per CDR3 protein. The table includes about 44,000 distinct CDR3 sequences, nearly 6.5% detected once. Ten or more counts support this clonotype. Its antigen remains unknown. CDR1 SGHRS and CDR2 YFSETQ come from the germline V gene. V shed 2 bases and J shed 0 bases, with 10 bases lying between them. The CDR3 has 15 amino acids. CD4+ or CD8+ T cells at a count of about 1 million served as input for the sorted libraries. Study results and caveats: Levels of TCR clonal expansion peaked in HTLV-1-associated myelopathy and reached their lowest in multiple sclerosis, under those of healthy controls.

The receptor comes from a woman between 40 and 55 years old in good health. Sequencing input: CD4+ T cells from blood. The genes are TRBV5-1 and TRBJ2-3; no reliable D call. Written as DNA, the CDR3 is TGCGCCAGCAGCTTTGGGCGGTCTAGCACAGATACGCAGTATTTT. It yields the protein CASSFGRSSTDTQYF.